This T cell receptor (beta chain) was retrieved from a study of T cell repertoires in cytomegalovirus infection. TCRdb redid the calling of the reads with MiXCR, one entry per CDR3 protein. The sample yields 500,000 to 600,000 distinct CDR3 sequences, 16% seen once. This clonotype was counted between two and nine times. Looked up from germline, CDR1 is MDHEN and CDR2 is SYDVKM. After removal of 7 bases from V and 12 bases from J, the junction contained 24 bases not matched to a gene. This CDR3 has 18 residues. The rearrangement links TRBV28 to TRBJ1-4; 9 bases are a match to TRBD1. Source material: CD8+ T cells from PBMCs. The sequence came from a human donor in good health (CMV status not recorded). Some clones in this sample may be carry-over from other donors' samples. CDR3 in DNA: TGTGCCAGCACGTCTGGGACAGGGCTGGGTCGAGGGAGGAAGGAACTGTTTTTT. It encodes CASTSGTGLGRGRKELFF.